This entry features one T cell receptor (beta chain) sequence. Seattle patients were enrolled while actively infected and followed longitudinally. This specimen belongs to a study of blood T cell repertoires in COVID-19. Study context: From the United States, Italy and Spain came samples of acute and convalescent COVID-19. The cDNA or gDNA used as material had been derived from T cells, B-cell-depleted T cells, or PBMCs.

Trimming stripped 3 bases from V and 0 bases from J, with 8 bases between. Germline CDR1 is MNHEY and CDR2 is SMNVEV (reference sequence). The CDR3 has 15 amino acids. Source study methods: Quantification of nucleated cells was approximated via reference gene primer amplification. The assay was immunoSEQ multiplex PCR, and TCRdb's table has in-frame clones only and misses some. The DNA was the basis for D and trimming; V, J and clone size are from that table. The sample has about 300,000 clones, 85% to 90% seen once; the top ten hold roughly 1.9%. The sample comprised peripheral blood. This TCR was sampled from a woman between 25 and 40 years old with COVID-19, enrolled during active disease. The rearrangement uses TRBV27 and TRBJ1-4; D ambiguous. The CDR3 reads CASSFFPSTNEKLFF. The CDR3 nucleotides are TGTGCCAGCAGTTTTTTCCCCTCAACTAATGAAAAACTGTTTTTT. The full variable domain, completed using reference TRBV27 and TRBJ1-4, is EAQVTQNPRYLITVTGKKLTVTCSQNMNHEYMSWYRQDPGLGLRQIYYSMNVEVTDKGDVPEGYKVSRKEKRNFPLILESPSPNQTSLYFCASSFFPSTNEKLFFGSGTQLSVL.